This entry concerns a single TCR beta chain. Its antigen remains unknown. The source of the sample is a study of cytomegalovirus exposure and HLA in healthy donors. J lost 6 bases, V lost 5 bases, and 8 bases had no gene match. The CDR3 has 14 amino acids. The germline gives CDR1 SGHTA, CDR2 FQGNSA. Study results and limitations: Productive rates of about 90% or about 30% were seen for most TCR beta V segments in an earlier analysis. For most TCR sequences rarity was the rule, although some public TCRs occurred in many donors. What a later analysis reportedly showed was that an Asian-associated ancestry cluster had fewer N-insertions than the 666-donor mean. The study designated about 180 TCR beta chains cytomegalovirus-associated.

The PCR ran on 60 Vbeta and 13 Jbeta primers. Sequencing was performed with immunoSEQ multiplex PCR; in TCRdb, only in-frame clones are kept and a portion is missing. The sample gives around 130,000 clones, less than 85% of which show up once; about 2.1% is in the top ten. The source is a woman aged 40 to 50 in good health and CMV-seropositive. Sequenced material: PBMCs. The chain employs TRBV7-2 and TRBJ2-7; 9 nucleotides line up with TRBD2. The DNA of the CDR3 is TGTGCCAGCAGCCAGACTAGCGGAGGCTTCGAGCAGTACTTC. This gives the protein CASSQTSGGFEQYF.